The rows below give T cell receptor beta chains drawn from one sample of a study of response to subunit inactivated influenza vaccine. TCRdb independently ran MiXCR on the RT-PCR reads; one entry per CDR3 protein. The top ten hold approximately 10% of the sample, which has around 750,000 distinct CDR3 sequences, about 20% seen once. The specimen comprised PBMCs from blood, sampled roughly 5 days after vaccination. These receptor sequences come from a man aged 50-60 years who received an inactivated influenza vaccine. Each CDR3 is given with its conserved first and last residue. Fields, in order: clone size, CDR3 length, D gene, V gene, J gene, CDR3 protein, CDR3 DNA. D genes are given only for firm matches. Rows may omit the clone size; those that give it use once, few, many or a size class.

clone_size: many; cdr3_length: 19; d_call: TRBD2; v_call: TRBV28; j_call: TRBJ2-1; cdr3_aa: CASSHPQTNEREDGNEQFF; cdr3_nt: TGTGCCAGCAGTCATCCCCAAACCAATGAGCGGGAGGATGGGAATGAGCAGTTCTTC
clone_size: .; cdr3_length: 14; d_call: TRBD1; v_call: TRBV20-1; j_call: TRBJ1-1; cdr3_aa: CSATGALVNTEAFF; cdr3_nt: TGCAGTGCGACAGGGGCTTTGGTAAACACTGAAGCTTTCTTT
clone_size: few; cdr3_length: 14; d_call: .; v_call: TRBV5-1; j_call: TRBJ2-1; cdr3_aa: CASRAARSYNEQFF; cdr3_nt: TGCGCCAGCAGGGCTGCGAGGAGTTACAATGAGCAGTTCTTC
clone_size: few; cdr3_length: 15; d_call: TRBD1; v_call: TRBV6-2/TRBV6-3; j_call: TRBJ2-6; cdr3_aa: CASLQGLYGANVLTF; cdr3_nt: TGTGCCAGTCTACAGGGGCTTTATGGGGCCAACGTCCTGACTTTC
clone_size: .; cdr3_length: 14; d_call: TRBD2; v_call: TRBV20-1; j_call: TRBJ2-1; cdr3_aa: CSARGTSNLNEQFF; cdr3_nt: TGCAGTGCTAGGGGGACTAGCAACTTGAATGAGCAGTTCTTC
clone_size: .; cdr3_length: 14; d_call: TRBD2; v_call: TRBV4-2; j_call: TRBJ2-7; cdr3_aa: CASSPAGGVHEQYF; cdr3_nt: TGTGCCAGCAGCCCCGCGGGAGGTGTCCACGAGCAGTACTTC
clone_size: few; cdr3_length: 15; d_call: TRBD2; v_call: TRBV12-3/TRBV12-4; j_call: TRBJ2-7; cdr3_aa: CASVMSGGGSYEQYF; cdr3_nt: TGTGCCAGCGTCATGAGCGGGGGGGGGTCCTACGAGCAGTACTTC
clone_size: many; cdr3_length: 12; d_call: .; v_call: TRBV29-1; j_call: TRBJ2-3; cdr3_aa: CSGLVDSDTQYF; cdr3_nt: TGCAGCGGTCTAGTTGATTCAGATACGCAGTATTTT
clone_size: .; cdr3_length: 14; d_call: TRBD2; v_call: TRBV20-1; j_call: TRBJ2-1; cdr3_aa: CSARGWTRGNEQFF; cdr3_nt: TGCAGTGCTAGAGGATGGACTAGAGGTAATGAGCAGTTCTTC
clone_size: .; cdr3_length: 16; d_call: TRBD2; v_call: TRBV7-2; j_call: TRBJ2-1; cdr3_aa: CASSRVSGNSYNEQFF; cdr3_nt: TGTGCCAGCAGTCGAGTTAGCGGGAACTCCTACAATGAGCAGTTCTTC
clone_size: .; cdr3_length: 14; d_call: TRBD1; v_call: TRBV10-3; j_call: TRBJ2-7; cdr3_aa: CAISRTGGSYEQYF; cdr3_nt: TGTGCCATCAGTAGGACAGGGGGCTCCTACGAGCAGTACTTC
clone_size: once; cdr3_length: 16; d_call: TRBD1; v_call: TRBV9; j_call: TRBJ2-2; cdr3_aa: CASSEGQGLLGGELFF; cdr3_nt: TGTGCCAGCAGCGAAGGACAGGGGCTCCTCGGCGGGGAGCTGTTTTTT
clone_size: few; cdr3_length: 13; d_call: .; v_call: TRBV15; j_call: TRBJ1-2; cdr3_aa: CATSRSPNDGYTF; cdr3_nt: TGTGCCACCAGCAGAAGTCCGAATGATGGCTACACCTTC
clone_size: .; cdr3_length: 15; d_call: TRBD1; v_call: TRBV6-1; j_call: TRBJ2-5; cdr3_aa: CASKPQGWYQETQYF; cdr3_nt: TGTGCCAGCAAACCACAGGGGTGGTACCAAGAGACCCAGTACTTC
clone_size: few; cdr3_length: 15; d_call: TRBD1; v_call: TRBV12-3/TRBV12-4; j_call: TRBJ2-5; cdr3_aa: CASSPDRGSGETQYF; cdr3_nt: TGTGCCAGCAGTCCGGACAGGGGGTCAGGTGAGACCCAGTACTTC
clone_size: few; cdr3_length: 12; d_call: .; v_call: TRBV20-1; j_call: TRBJ1-2; cdr3_aa: CSALDPNYGYTF; cdr3_nt: TGCAGTGCTCTGGACCCAAACTATGGCTACACCTTC
clone_size: .; cdr3_length: 14; d_call: .; v_call: TRBV24-1; j_call: TRBJ1-1; cdr3_aa: CATPSPGKDTEAFF; cdr3_nt: TGTGCCACCCCAAGTCCGGGTAAGGACACTGAAGCTTTCTTT
clone_size: few; cdr3_length: 15; d_call: .; v_call: TRBV9; j_call: TRBJ2-7; cdr3_aa: CASSFQAGSGYEQYF; cdr3_nt: TGTGCCAGCAGCTTCCAAGCGGGTTCAGGGTACGAGCAGTACTTC